One sample yielded the 14 T cell receptor beta chains listed below, sequenced in a study of blood T cell repertoires in COVID-19. Some clones are missing from TCRdb's copy, which holds only in-frame ones; the method was immunoSEQ multiplex PCR. The sample consists of approximately 310,000 clones, around 85% of them appearing once. Material for sequencing was PBMCs or T cells enriched from blood (not recorded which). The receptors were sampled from a man aged 25 to 40 who had recovered from COVID-19.

The chain recombines TRBV6-5 with TRBJ1-1, with D unclear. The CDR3 covers 15 residues. V was pared by 4 bases and J by 1 base, with 13 bases between. In germline, CDR1 is MNHEY, CDR2 SVGAGI. The CDR3 reads CASSSVLRANTEAFF. CDR3 DNA sequence: TGTGCCAGCAGTTCGGTCCTGCGGGCGAACACTGAAGCTTTCTTT.

The sample holds one count of this clone. The J gene is TRBJ1-2, the V gene TRBV6-5; 7 nucleotides agree with TRBD1. Per germline, CDR1 MNHEY and CDR2 SVGAGI. J was trimmed by 5 bases and V by 0 bases; bases with no gene match: 3. The CDR3 has 14 amino acids. The CDR3 sequence: CASSYSGTEYGYTF. DNA of the CDR3: TGTGCCAGCAGTTACTCCGGGACAGAGTATGGCTACACCTTC.

V gene TRBV5-1 combines with J gene TRBJ1-5; D is perhaps TRBD1 (5 bases). CDR3 size: 17 residues. Germline CDR1 and CDR2: SGHRS and YFSETQ. V was pared by 4 bases and J by 9 bases, with 26 bases between. CDR3 region: CASSAGPRQGGIGPQHF. The CDR3 DNA sequence: TGCGCCAGCAGCGCGGGACCCCGGCAGGGAGGAATTGGGCCCCAGCATTTT.

The V gene is TRBV21-1, the J gene TRBJ2-7; whether TRBD1, the table's D call, matches the DNA was not checked. TRBV21-1 is annotated as a pseudogene. The CDR3 has 17 amino acids. CDR3 sequence: CASSKGDRHSCAYEQYF. The CDR3 DNA reads TGTGCCAGCAGCAAAGGGGACAGACACTCCTGCGCCTACGAGCAGTACTTC.

This sequence joins TRBV27 and TRBJ1-1; 7 nucleotides line up with TRBD1. CDR1 is MNHEY, CDR2 SMNVEV, per germline (reference sequence). V was pared by 6 bases and J by 7 bases, with 11 bases of the junction left unmatched. The CDR3 length is 14 residues. The CDR3 DNA is TGTGCCAGCAGCCGTCCCGGGACAGCGAATGAAGCTTTCTTT. Its translation is CASSRPGTANEAFF.

This chain connects TRBV7-9 to TRBJ1-2; TRBD1 might be the D (6 bases). The CDR3 totals 14 residues. Germline assignment: CDR1 SEHNR and CDR2 FQNEAQ (reference sequence). V lost 4 bases and J lost 4, with 13 bases in between. The DNA for the CDR3 is TGTGCCAGCAGCTCGCAGGGGTTGGGCTATGGCTACACCTTC. This translates into CASSSQGLGYGYTF.

The V gene is TRBV7-2, the J gene TRBJ1-2, with D maybe TRBD1 (5 bases). The CDR3 covers 15 residues. Trimming removed 3 bases at V and 7 bases at J, with 18 bases between. CDR1 is SGHTA, CDR2 FQGNSA, per germline. CDR3 sequence (DNA): TGTGCCAGCAGCTTGGTGTCCGGGGGAATGAGTGGCTACACCTTC. It is translated as CASSLVSGGMSGYTF.

The genes are TRBV7-8 and TRBJ1-3, with no clear D. V was trimmed by 5 bases and J by 1 base, leaving 18 bases between them. The germline V gene has CDR1 SGHVS and CDR2 FQNEAQ. This CDR3 is 17 amino acids long. The CDR3: CASSHSSAVLSGNTIYF. In DNA, the CDR3 is TGTGCCAGCAGCCACAGTTCAGCCGTCCTTTCTGGAAACACCATATATTTT.

This clone showed up just once. The V gene is TRBV18, the J gene TRBJ1-2; the match to TRBD1 covers 8 bases. Per the germline V gene, CDR1 is KGHSH and CDR2 is LQKENI. V lost 3 bases and J lost 4; bases outside the gene matches: 4. The CDR3 is 14 residues long. CDR3 region: CASSPTTGGYGYTF. The CDR3 nucleotides read TGTGCCAGCTCACCGACAACAGGGGGCTATGGCTACACCTTC.

The chain employs TRBV25-1 and TRBJ1-2; perhaps TRBD1 as D (5 bases). V shed 6 bases and J shed 7 bases, with 15 bases lying between them. The CDR3 covers 13 residues. CDR1 is MGHDK, CDR2 SYGVNS, per germline. The CDR3 loop reads CASSPGGYRGYTF. CDR3 DNA: TGTGCCAGCAGCCCCGGGGGATACCGTGGCTACACCTTC.

The chain carries TRBV19 and TRBJ2-3, with a weak D call TRBD2 (5 bases). The CDR3 has 15 amino acids. V was cut by 5 bases and J by 6 bases, with 18 bases left in between. Germline V lookup: CDR1 LNHDA, CDR2 SQIVND (reference sequence). The CDR3 DNA follows: TGTGCCAGTAGTCACCCTTCTGGACTCTCGGATACGCAGTATTTT. Protein sequence: CASSHPSGLSDTQYF.

This chain joins TRBV29-1 and TRBJ1-2; 8 bases agree with TRBD1. J was trimmed by 1 base and V by 4 bases; bases with no gene match: 11. Germline V lookup: CDR1 SQVTM, CDR2 ANQGSEA. CDR3 length: 16 residues. The CDR3 is CSVGGQGAKFNYGYTF. CDR3 bases: TGCAGCGTTGGGGGGCAGGGGGCGAAATTTAACTATGGCTACACCTTC.

The chain joins TRBV11-1 to TRBJ2-1, with a weak D call TRBD1 (6 bases). The CDR3 runs 16 residues. V was shortened by 5 bases and J by 0 bases, with 14 bases between the two germline ends. Germline V gives CDR1 SGHAT, CDR2 FQDESV (reference sequence). The CDR3 reads CASSHTGFGSYNEQFF. The CDR3 bases are TGTGCCAGCAGCCACACAGGGTTTGGCTCCTACAATGAGCAGTTCTTC.

The J gene is TRBJ2-3, the V gene TRBV6-4; 7 bases map to TRBD1. CDR1 is MRHNA and CDR2 is SNTAGT in the germline V gene. The CDR3 has 15 residues. Unmatched junction bases numbered 6, after V lost 3 bases and J lost 3 bases. This chain's CDR3 is CASSDTTGPTDTQYF. The CDR3 nucleotides read TGTGCCAGCAGTGATACGACAGGGCCGACAGATACGCAGTATTTT.